This TCR beta chain was sequenced in a study of T-cell reconstitution after alpha-beta-depleted transplantation in children. TCRbeta library construction was performed incorporating unique molecular identifiers. TCRdb re-analysed the PCR reads in MiXCR, keeping a single row per CDR3 protein. Here the sample spans 200,000 to 300,000 distinct CDR3 sequences, 7.5% to 9.5% being singletons. This clonotype was recorded at least ten times. Its target is not known. Study-level results: Reported findings indicate that, about two months after transplant, alpha-beta T cells came from several hundred expanded clones, which were derived from non-depleted graft cells. Some patients' high day-60 TCRbeta diversity was traced to surviving recipient T cells and thymic progenitors.

The material was PBMCs, mostly from graft donor cells, obtained 180 days after TCRalphabeta/CD19-depleted stem cell transplant. This sequence was found in a male patient younger than 18 who had a stem cell transplant for acute lymphoblastic leukemia, so the T cells may come from the graft donor.

CDR3 loop: CASSLRGWGTGQETQYF. CDR3 sequence (DNA): TGTGCCAGCAGCTTAAGGGGTTGGGGGACAGGTCAAGAGACCCAGTACTTC. The chain carries TRBV11-2 and TRBJ2-5, with 8 bases matching TRBD1. Germline V lookup: CDR1 SGHAT, CDR2 FQNNGV. There are 17 residues in the CDR3. The junction had 10 bases not matched to a gene; V was cut back by 2 bases and J by 2 bases. Based on the CDR3 plus reference TRBV11-2 and TRBJ2-5, the full variable domain is EAGVAQSPRYKIIEKRQSVAFWCNPISGHATLYWYQQILGQGPKLLIQFQNNGVVDDSQLPKDRFSAERLKGVDSTLKIQPAKLEDSAVYLCASSLRGWGTGQETQYFGPGTRLLVL.